What follows are 20 T cell receptor beta chains derived from one specimen sequenced in a study of T cell repertoires in cytomegalovirus infection. Their antigen targets remain unknown. TCRdb re-called the reads through MiXCR, storing one row per CDR3 protein. This repertoire shows about 770,000 distinct CDR3 sequences, about 28% found once; its top ten account for around 14%. Sequences were derived from cultured CD8+ T cells from PBMCs, sampled from culture after CMV antigen stimulation. These receptors were obtained from a human donor in good health (CMV status not recorded). Some clones in this sample may be carry-over from other donors' samples.

There are many counts of this clonotype. This sequence joins TRBV20-1 and TRBJ2-2; 9 bases are shared with TRBD2. The CDR3 length is 15 residues. Germline CDR1 and CDR2: DFQATT and SNEGSKA (reference sequence). The V gene end was trimmed by 1 base and the J gene end by 5 bases; junction bases not matched to a gene: 5. The CDR3 loop reads CSARASGVETGELFF. CDR3 DNA: TGCAGTGCTAGAGCTAGCGGGGTCGAGACCGGGGAGCTGTTTTTT.

The rearrangement joins TRBV4-3 to TRBJ2-1; D call uncertain. The CDR3 runs to 12 residues. CDR1 is LGHNA and CDR2 is YSLEER in the germline V gene. The V end lost 3 bases, the J end lost 3 bases, and 3 bases lay between the germline ends. CDR3 sequence: CASSHDYNEQFF. The CDR3, as DNA: TGCGCCAGCAGCCATGACTACAATGAGCAGTTCTTC.

This clonotype was counted only a few times. The chain links TRBV5-4 to TRBJ2-1; maybe TRBD2 (6 bases). Germline-derived CDR1 and CDR2 are SGHNT and YYREEE (reference sequence). Trimming took 1 base from V and 5 from J, leaving 13 bases between them. The CDR3 sequence is 15 residues long. Here the CDR3 DNA reads TGTGCCAGCAGCTTGATTAGCGGATACAACAATGAGCAGTTCTTC. It translates to CASSLISGYNNEQFF.

This clonotype has at least ten counts. V and J are TRBV7-8 and TRBJ2-3; 8 nucleotides line up with TRBD2. Germline CDR1 SGHVS, CDR2 FQNEAQ. This CDR3 spans 16 amino acids. Trimming cost V 5 bases and J 2 bases; bases outside gene matches: 9. CDR3 region: CASSTLAGLNTDTQYF. The CDR3 DNA is TGTGCCAGCAGCACCCTAGCGGGCCTAAACACAGATACGCAGTATTTT.

The V call is TRBV6-2 or TRBV6-3, the J call TRBJ2-7; no clear D gene. Trimming cost V 2 bases and J 3 bases, with 14 bases left between them. Germline values: CDR1 MNHEY, CDR2 SVGEGT. This CDR3 is 15 amino acids long. The CDR3 protein is CASSYEVGTLYEQYV. DNA for the CDR3: TGTGCCAGCAGTTACGAAGTTGGCACCCTCTACGAGCAGTACGTC.

The chain couples TRBV4-3 to TRBJ1-2; the D gene is possibly TRBD1 (6 bases). With 2 bases removed from V and 6 bases from J, the gap between germline ends came to 19 bases. This CDR3 contains 16 residues. In germline, CDR1 is LGHNA, CDR2 YSLEER. The CDR3 nucleotides read TGCGCCAGCAGCCAAATTGGAGGCAGGGGTTGGAATGGCTACACCTTC. It is translated as CASSQIGGRGWNGYTF.

The chain couples TRBV7-3 to TRBJ2-3, with D possibly TRBD2 on 6 matching bases. Germline assignment: CDR1 SGHTA and CDR2 FQGTGA. This CDR3 contains 15 residues. V was pared by 2 bases and J by 2 bases, with 11 bases between. Here the CDR3 reads CASSLSGGVTDTQYF. The CDR3 DNA sequence: TGTGCCAGCAGCTTATCCGGGGGAGTCACAGATACGCAGTATTTT.

The sample holds a few counts of this clonotype. The J gene is TRBJ1-5, the V gene TRBV27; D not certain. The germline CDR1 and CDR2 sequences are MNHEY and SMNVEV (reference sequence). V shed 6 bases and J shed 0 bases, with 18 bases lying between them. The CDR3 is made up of 17 amino acids. In DNA, the CDR3 is TGTGCCAGCAGCCAAACGGTGGCGGGATATAGCAATCAGCCCCAGCATTTT. Translation gives CASSQTVAGYSNQPQHF.

The rearrangement joins TRBV12-3 or TRBV12-4 to TRBJ2-2, with TRBD1 matching over 7 bases. J gave up 8 bases and V 0 bases, and 3 bases lay outside the gene matches. The CDR3 consists of 14 residues. The CDR3 spells CASSLADRVGELFF. In DNA, the CDR3 is TGTGCCAGCAGTTTAGCTGACAGGGTAGGGGAGCTGTTTTTT.

This clonotype was observed at least ten times. The rearrangement uses TRBV7-8 and TRBJ1-2; D gene ambiguous. Trimming removed 2 bases at V and 3 bases at J, with 13 bases between. Per the germline V gene, CDR1 is SGHVS and CDR2 is FQNEAQ. The CDR3 is 15 amino acids. As DNA, the CDR3 is TGTGCCAGCAGCTTATTCCCCGGGCTAGACTATGGCTACACCTTC. Protein: CASSLFPGLDYGYTF.

V gene TRBV24-1 combines with J gene TRBJ2-2; D tentatively reads TRBD1 or TRBD2 (5 bases each). V was trimmed by 5 bases and J by 5 bases, leaving 14 bases between them. The CDR3 spans 15 residues. CDR1 is KGHDR and CDR2 is SFDVKD in the germline V gene. The DNA for the CDR3 is TGTGCCACCAGTGCCCCCGGGGACGCGACCGGGGAGCTGTTTTTT. Translated: CATSAPGDATGELFF.

V usage is TRBV2 and J usage is TRBJ1-1, with D maybe TRBD1 (5 bases). The CDR3 runs 12 residues. Germline V gene data show CDR1 as SNHLY and CDR2 as FYNNEI. CDR3 in amino acids: CASLGVEAEAFF. As DNA, the CDR3 is TGTGCATCCCTAGGGGTGGAAGCTGAAGCTTTCTTT.

Many counts were recorded for this clonotype. The chain couples TRBV7-9 to TRBJ2-1; possibly TRBD1 for D (5 bases). V shed 5 bases and J shed 3 bases, with 11 bases lying between them. Per the germline V gene, CDR1 is SEHNR and CDR2 is FQNEAQ (reference sequence). The CDR3 runs 14 residues. The CDR3 DNA is TGTGCCAGCAGCCGAGACAGTCTCTACAATGAGCAGTTCTTC. It is translated as CASSRDSLYNEQFF.

This clonotype was recorded at least ten times. V is TRBV7-2 and J is TRBJ1-5; D is unresolved. V shed 2 bases and J shed 4 bases, with 15 bases lying between them. This CDR3 contains 16 residues. CDR1 SGHTA and CDR2 FQGNSA come from the germline V gene. For the CDR3, the DNA is TGTGCCAGCAGCTTAATGTCAGGAGGGTCAAATCAGCCCCAGCATTTT. Translating gives CASSLMSGGSNQPQHF.

This chain uses TRBV11-2 with TRBJ1-3; D gene ambiguous. V lost 4 bases, J lost 4 bases, and 20 bases lay in between. This CDR3 is built from 17 residues. Germline assignment: CDR1 SGHAT and CDR2 FQNNGV. CDR3 nucleotide sequence: TGTGCCAGCAGCTCAATTCCCGTCCCAGGCATCGGAAACACCATATATTTT. It is translated as CASSSIPVPGIGNTIYF.

V usage is TRBV27 and J usage is TRBJ2-1; D may correspond to TRBD1 or TRBD2 (5 bases each). The V end lost 8 bases, the J end lost 15 bases, and 8 bases lay between the germline ends. The CDR3 length is 8 residues. CDR1 and CDR2 from the germline V gene are MNHEY and SMNVEV (reference sequence). The CDR3 region is CASGDGFF. Here the CDR3 DNA reads TGTGCCAGCGGGGACGGGTTCTTC.

The V gene is TRBV18, the J gene TRBJ2-1; D is possibly TRBD1 or TRBD2 (6 bases each). Germline CDR1 is KGHSH and CDR2 is LQKENI. This CDR3 is 17 amino acids long. The V and J ends lost 3 bases and 8 bases respectively, with 23 bases between them. The chain's CDR3 is CASSPQKGPGGRDEQFF. CDR3 nucleotide sequence: TGTGCCAGCTCACCCCAGAAGGGCCCCGGGGGCAGGGATGAGCAGTTCTTC.

V and J are TRBV7-6 and TRBJ2-2; possible D gene TRBD1, 6 bases. The CDR3 contains 13 residues. The ends were cut back, 8 bases at V and 6 bases at J, with 13 bases in the middle. Per germline, CDR1 SGHVS and CDR2 FNYEAQ. The CDR3 reads CASGGWGPGELFF. Here the CDR3 DNA reads TGTGCCAGCGGTGGGTGGGGGCCCGGGGAGCTGTTTTTT.

The chain joins TRBV24-1 to TRBJ2-2; 10 bases line up with TRBD1. CDR3 length equals 15 residues. Germline CDR1 reads KGHDR; CDR2 reads SFDVKD. J was trimmed by 7 bases and V by 3 bases; bases with no gene match: 4. CDR3 sequence reads: CATSDPGTGVGELFF. The CDR3 nucleotides read TGTGCCACCAGTGATCCCGGGACAGGGGTCGGGGAGCTGTTTTTT.

This clonotype was found many times. This chain joins TRBV7-9 and TRBJ2-1, with 8 positions matching TRBD2. Per the germline V gene, CDR1 is SEHNR and CDR2 is FQNEAQ (reference sequence). There are 11 residues in the CDR3. Trimming cost V 5 bases and J 10 bases; bases outside gene matches: 1. The CDR3: CASSAGGEQFF. The DNA for the CDR3 is TGTGCCAGCAGCGCGGGGGGCGAGCAGTTCTTC.